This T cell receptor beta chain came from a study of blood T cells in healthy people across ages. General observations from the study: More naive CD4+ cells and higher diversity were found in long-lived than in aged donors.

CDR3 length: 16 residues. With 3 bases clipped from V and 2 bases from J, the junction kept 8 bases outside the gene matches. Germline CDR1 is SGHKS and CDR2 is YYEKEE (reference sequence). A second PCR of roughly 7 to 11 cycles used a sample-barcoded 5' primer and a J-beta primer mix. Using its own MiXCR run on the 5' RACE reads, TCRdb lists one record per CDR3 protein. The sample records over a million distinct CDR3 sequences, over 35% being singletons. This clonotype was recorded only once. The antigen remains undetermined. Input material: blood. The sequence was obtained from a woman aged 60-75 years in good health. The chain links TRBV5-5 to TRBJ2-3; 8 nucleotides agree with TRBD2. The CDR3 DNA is TGTGCCAGCAGCTCACAGCGGGAGCGTTCCACAGATACGCAGTATTTT. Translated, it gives CASSSQRERSTDTQYF.